This TCR beta chain was captured in a study of shared clonotypes between healthy human individuals. As for the study in general: CD8 memory received one plate per donor, CD8 naive two, CD4 memory three and CD4 naive three.

Regarding this clone: Its target is not known.

Notes on the study in general: Generation probabilities of non-shared clonotypes were lower (relative to those shared by all four donors). With few donors, the genetic and exposure-history diversity represented was limited.

This CDR3 has 13 residues. V gave up 5 bases and J gave up 8 bases; unmatched junction bases: 7. CDR1 is SQVTM and CDR2 is ANQGSEA in the germline V gene. DNA at approximately 200 ng, about 30,000 T cell genomes, went into sorted-subset replicate PCRs. Clones were read by immunoSEQ multiplex PCR, and TCRdb kept only the in-frame ones, dropping some. The sample carries millions of clones, 90% to 95% recorded once. The rearrangement joins TRBV29-1 to TRBJ2-1, with 9 nucleotides matching TRBD1. The TCR was taken from a man aged 18 to 29 in good health. Sequencing input: naive CD4+ T cells sorted from blood. Regarding subset: CD45RA+ positively selected. CDR3: CSVRGTGSYEQFF. The CDR3 coding sequence is TGCAGCGTTCGGGGGACAGGGTCGTATGAGCAGTTCTTC.